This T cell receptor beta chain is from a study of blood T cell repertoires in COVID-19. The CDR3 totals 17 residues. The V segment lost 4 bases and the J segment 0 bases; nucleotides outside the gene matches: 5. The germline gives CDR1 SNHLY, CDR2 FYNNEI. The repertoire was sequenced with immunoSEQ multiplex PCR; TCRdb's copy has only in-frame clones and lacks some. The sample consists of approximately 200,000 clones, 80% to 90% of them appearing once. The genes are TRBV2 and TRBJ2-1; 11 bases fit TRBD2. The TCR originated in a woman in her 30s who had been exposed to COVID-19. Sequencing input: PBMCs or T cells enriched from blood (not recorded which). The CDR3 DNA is TGTGCCAGCAGTGCCCGGACTAGCGGGTCCTCCTACAATGAGCAGTTCTTC. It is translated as CASSARTSGSSYNEQFF.